Each of the 22 T cell receptor beta chains below was sequenced from the same sample in a study of cytomegalovirus exposure and HLA in healthy donors. A multiplex PCR was run with 60 Vbeta primers and 13 Jbeta primers. Assay: immunoSEQ multiplex PCR; the TCRdb copy retains only in-frame clones and omits some. The data contain about 140,000 clones, about four fifths of them singletons. Sample: PBMCs. All receptors come from a male donor in good health and CMV-seronegative.

The chain couples TRBV5-6 to TRBJ1-2; D may be TRBD1 (6 bases). There are 11 residues in the CDR3. Germline CDR1 and CDR2: SGHDT and YYEEEE. V gave up 2 bases and J gave up 7 bases, with 6 bases separating them. The CDR3 loop reads CASSLGGGYTF. The CDR3 bases are TGTGCCAGCAGCTTAGGGGGTGGCTACACCTTC.

The chain links TRBV9 to TRBJ1-1, with no clear D. The CDR3 has 15 amino acids. Trimming removed 0 bases from V and 7 bases from J, with 16 bases in between. The germline V gene encodes CDR1 SGDLS and CDR2 YYNGEE. The CDR3: CASSVGVWGEFEAFF. The CDR3 nucleotides read TGTGCCAGCAGCGTAGGGGTTTGGGGAGAATTTGAAGCTTTCTTT.

A few counts support this clone. The chain carries TRBV6-1 and TRBJ1-5, with D perhaps TRBD1 (5 bases). The germline CDR1 and CDR2 sequences are MNHNS and SASEGT. The CDR3 runs to 15 residues. Trimming stripped 1 base from V and 5 bases from J, with 12 bases between. The CDR3 loop reads CASSEVWDSDQPQHF. CDR3 nucleotides: TGTGCCAGCAGTGAAGTTTGGGACTCCGATCAGCCCCAGCATTTT.

This chain links TRBV5-1 with TRBJ2-7, with 10 nucleotides matching TRBD2. This CDR3 contains 14 residues. The V segment lost 4 bases and the J segment 4 bases; nucleotides outside the gene matches: 5. Germline V gives CDR1 SGHRS, CDR2 YFSETQ. In DNA, the CDR3 is TGCGCCAGCAGCCGGAGCGGGGGGGATTACGAGCAGTACTTC. Amino acid sequence: CASSRSGGDYEQYF.

The V and J genes are TRBV30 and TRBJ2-7, with 7 bases fitting TRBD1. Unmatched junction bases numbered 5, after V lost 4 bases and J lost 2 bases. This CDR3 region has 13 residues. The V gene's germline CDR1 is GTSNPN and CDR2 SVGIG (reference sequence). CDR3 bases: TGTGCCTGGACCCGGACAGGCCCCTACGAGCAGTACTTC. Translation: CAWTRTGPYEQYF.

The chain uses TRBV2 and TRBJ1-1; no definite D call. This CDR3 has 13 amino acids. The germline V and J ends were trimmed by 7 bases and 1 base, with 10 bases remaining between them. CDR1 and CDR2 (germline): SNHLY, FYNNEI. This CDR3 is CASKLVKNTEAFF. Here the CDR3 DNA reads TGTGCCAGCAAATTAGTTAAGAACACTGAAGCTTTCTTT.

As concerns this clone: Other DNA sequences from this sample encode an identical CDR3 as well. The chain carries TRBV25-1 and TRBJ2-7; a weak D match, TRBD2 (5 bases). Germline V gene lookup returns CDR1 MGHDK and CDR2 SYGVNS. V was clipped by 8 bases and J by 3 bases, with 26 bases between them. CDR3 length: 17 amino acids. CDR3 protein: CASRSIPRADPYYEQYF. The CDR3 nucleotides read TGTGCCAGCCGATCGATACCGCGGGCTGACCCCTACTACGAGCAGTACTTC.

The chain links TRBV7-2 to TRBJ1-1; 7 bases map to TRBD1. Losses at the gene ends were 1 base for V and 4 bases for J; bases not matched to a gene: 3. Germline assignment: CDR1 SGHTA and CDR2 FQGNSA. This CDR3 contains 14 residues. The CDR3: CASSLDRGITEAFF. The CDR3 DNA follows: TGTGCCAGCAGCTTAGACAGGGGTATCACTGAAGCTTTCTTT.

The chain links TRBV5-6 to TRBJ1-2; D is unresolved. This CDR3 comprises 15 residues. The V end lost 5 bases, the J end lost 4 bases, and 18 bases lay between the germline ends. From germline, CDR1 is SGHDT and CDR2 YYEEEE. CDR3 DNA: TGTGCCAGCAGACTCGATTCGGGGTATAGCTATGGCTACACCTTC. It encodes CASRLDSGYSYGYTF.

The chain links TRBV29-1 to TRBJ2-7; TRBD2 aligns across 10 bases. The closer fit of TRBJ2-1 to the DNA end suggests the J call may be wrong. The CDR3 loop spans 17 amino acids. Germline V gives CDR1 SQVTM, CDR2 ANQGSEA. CDR3: CSVEEGPAGGVYNEQFF. The CDR3 region has the DNA TGCAGCGTTGAAGAGGGGCCAGCGGGGGGGGTTTACAATGAGCAGTTCTTC.

The CDR3 DNA follows: TGTGCCAGCAGCTTAGTCGTAGCGGGGGGACTATACGAGCAGTACTTC. Its translation: CASSLVVAGGLYEQYF. The chain carries TRBV7-3 and TRBJ2-7; 10 bases align to TRBD2. V lost 2 bases, J lost 4 bases, and 8 bases stayed unmatched. CDR1 SGHTA and CDR2 FQGTGA come from the germline V gene. The CDR3 has 16 amino acids.

The chain employs TRBV12-5 and TRBJ1-2; 8 nucleotides agree with TRBD1. The germline V gene has CDR1 LGHNT and CDR2 FRNRAP. CDR3 length equals 15 residues. V shed 2 bases and J 2 bases; nucleotides not matched to a gene: 4. The CDR3 DNA reads TGTGCTAGTGGTTTGAGCCAGGGGGCGAACTATGGCTACACCTTC. Translated: CASGLSQGANYGYTF.

This sequence joins TRBV11-2 and TRBJ2-1, with D perhaps TRBD1 (6 bases). V shed 5 bases and J shed 2 bases, with 16 bases lying between them. This CDR3 is 16 amino acids long. Germline loops: CDR1 SGHAT, CDR2 FQNNGV. The CDR3: CASSLNTGTTYNEQFF. The CDR3 nucleotides read TGTGCCAGCAGCCTCAATACCGGGACAACCTACAATGAGCAGTTCTTC.

This chain connects TRBV6-1 to TRBJ1-4; 7 bases align to TRBD1. The junction had 1 base not matched to a gene; V was cut back by 4 bases and J by 2 bases. CDR3 length: 14 amino acids. Germline V gene lookup returns CDR1 MNHNS and CDR2 SASEGT. The CDR3 sequence is CASSGRGTNEKLFF. CDR3 bases: TGTGCCAGCAGTGGCAGGGGGACTAATGAAAAACTGTTTTTT.

The V and J genes are TRBV12-5 and TRBJ1-5; D gene uncertain. Germline values: CDR1 LGHNT, CDR2 FRNRAP. V was cut by 1 base and J by 1 base, with 17 bases left in between. There are 18 residues in the CDR3. The CDR3 sequence: CASGLGTKTGESNQPQHF. The CDR3 DNA reads as TGTGCTAGTGGTTTGGGAACCAAGACGGGTGAAAGCAATCAGCCCCAGCATTTT.

The V gene is TRBV7-8, the J gene TRBJ2-7; D perhaps matches TRBD2 (6 bases). With 6 bases removed from V and 3 bases from J, the gap between germline ends came to 21 bases. Germline assignment: CDR1 SGHVS and CDR2 FQNEAQ. The CDR3 covers 16 residues. CDR3 amino acids: CASSSLPGLRIYEQYF. CDR3 nucleotides: TGTGCCAGCAGTAGCCTCCCGGGACTGAGAATCTACGAGCAGTACTTC.

The chain employs TRBV6-1 and TRBJ1-2; 8 bases map to TRBD1. The trim removed 6 bases at V and 3 bases at J, leaving 3 bases unmatched. The germline gives CDR1 MNHNS, CDR2 SASEGT. The CDR3 is 13 residues long. DNA of the CDR3: TGTGCCAGCAGATCGGACAGGGACTATGGCTACACCTTC. Its translation is CASRSDRDYGYTF.

The chain couples TRBV18 to TRBJ2-7; 11 nucleotides agree with TRBD2. V shed 3 bases, J shed 2 bases, and the junction held 3 bases outside the gene matches. CDR1 is KGHSH, CDR2 LQKENI, per germline. The CDR3 extends over 15 amino acids. CDR3 in DNA: TGTGCCAGCTCACCTTCGGGACTAGCGGCCTACGAGCAGTACTTC. This sequence encodes CASSPSGLAAYEQYF.

The V gene is TRBV10-1, the J gene TRBJ1-3; D is ambiguous. The CDR3 has 13 residues. V was pared by 8 bases and J by 0 bases, with 8 bases between. The germline gives CDR1 WNHNN, CDR2 SYGVQD (reference sequence). CDR3 DNA sequence: TGCGCCAGCCAACAGTTCTCTGGAAACACCATATATTTT. This translates into CASQQFSGNTIYF.

This chain uses TRBV7-3 with TRBJ2-3; no clear D gene. Germline loops: CDR1 SGHTA, CDR2 FQGTGA. There are 13 residues in the CDR3. V gave up 8 bases and J gave up 2 bases, with 11 bases separating them. CDR3 loop: CASGLEVTDTQYF. DNA for the CDR3: TGTGCCAGCGGTCTCGAGGTCACAGATACGCAGTATTTT.

This clone has more than one count but fewer than ten. The chain couples TRBV6-6 to TRBJ1-6, with 7 bases identical to TRBD1. The CDR3 spans 15 residues. Looked up from germline, CDR1 is MNHNY and CDR2 is SVGAGI (reference sequence). The trim removed 2 bases at V and 7 bases at J, leaving 5 bases unmatched. The CDR3 coding sequence is TGTGCCAGCAGTTACCTTGGACAGGAAAATTCACCCCTCCACTTT. Translating gives CASSYLGQENSPLHF.

This clone appeared a few times. The chain couples TRBV7-6 to TRBJ1-1; tentatively, D is TRBD1 (6 bases). The V end lost 0 bases, the J end lost 1 base, and 12 bases lay between the germline ends. Germline-derived CDR1 and CDR2 are SGHVS and FNYEAQ. The CDR3 has 16 residues. CDR3 sequence: CASSLAEWGPNTEAFF. For the CDR3, the DNA is TGTGCCAGCAGCTTAGCGGAGTGGGGGCCGAACACTGAAGCTTTCTTT.